The rows below give T cell receptor beta chains drawn from one sample of a study of shared clonotypes between healthy human individuals. Clones were sequenced by immunoSEQ multiplex PCR, and TCRdb holds only the in-frame ones, with some missing. The sample includes hundreds of thousands of clones, less than 96% seen only once; the top ten take roughly 0.06%. Sequencing was carried out using naive CD4+ T cells sorted from blood. Source of these receptors: a woman aged 25 to 45 in good health. The CDR3 runs from the conserved cysteine through the conserved F or W. Each record gives: D gene, J gene, clone size, V gene, CDR3 protein, CDR3 DNA. A D gene is named only where the DNA matches it firmly. The size field is filled for only some rows; it gives once, few, many or a size class.

NA | TRBJ2-7 | NA | TRBV10-3 | CAISEASFYEQYF | TGTGCCATCAGTGAGGCGAGTTTCTACGAGCAGTACTTC
NA | TRBJ2-3 | NA | TRBV19 | CASTHTNRGSRTDTQYF | TGTGCCAGTACTCACACAAACCGGGGCAGCCGCACAGATACGCAGTATTTT
NA | TRBJ2-7 | NA | TRBV5-1 | CASSPGHQSSYEQYF | TGCGCCAGCAGCCCGGGACACCAGAGCTCCTACGAGCAGTACTTC
NA | TRBJ1-4 | NA | TRBV28 | CASSSFNSGYAVEKLFF | TGTGCCAGCAGTTCCTTCAACTCAGGGTACGCGGTCGAAAAACTGTTTTTT
TRBD2 | TRBJ2-1 | NA | TRBV7-6 | CASSLWLAGYNEQFF | TGTGCCAGCAGCTTATGGCTAGCGGGGTACAATGAGCAGTTCTTC
NA | TRBJ2-1 | NA | TRBV7-8 | CASSSLGRGTYNEQFF | TGTGCCAGCAGCTCTTTGGGTAGGGGAACCTACAATGAGCAGTTCTTC
TRBD2 | TRBJ2-7 | NA | TRBV2 | CASSYRGGLSYEQYF | TGTGCCAGTTCCTATCGGGGGGGACTGTCCTACGAGCAGTACTTC
NA | TRBJ1-4 | once | TRBV5-6 | CASSLFSATNEKLFF | TGTGCCAGCAGCTTATTCTCGGCCACTAATGAAAAACTGTTTTTT
NA | TRBJ2-6 | NA | TRBV29-1 | CSVVGPGGSGANVLTF | TGCAGCGTTGTGGGGCCCGGGGGCTCTGGGGCCAACGTCCTGACTTTC
TRBD2 | TRBJ2-3 | NA | TRBV6-5 | CASSQAGGRQYF | TGTGCCAGCAGTCAGGCGGGGGGCCGGCAGTATTTT
NA | TRBJ1-6 | NA | TRBV19 | CASTNRENSPLHF | TGTGCCAGTACTAACAGGGAGAATTCACCCCTCCACTTT
TRBD1 | TRBJ1-6 | NA | TRBV4-1 | CASSQVGGTDNSPLHF | TGCGCCAGCAGCCAAGTCGGTGGGACAGACAATTCACCCCTCCACTTT